The sequence of this T cell receptor beta chain was determined in a study of T cells expressing NK-cell markers (TCRdb year 2020). Regarding the complete study: TCR beta-chain repertoires were profiled in sorted CD3+CD56+NKG2C+, CD3+CD56+NKG2C- and CD3+CD56-NKG2C+ T-cell subsets from about 8 donors. Among the eight sequenced donors, seven were HCMV-seropositive and one was HCMV-seronegative. Randomly selected healthy volunteers, three men and five women, were used as the eight sequenced donors. The libraries were sequenced on Illumina HiSeq 2000/2500, MiSeq or NextSeq, producing 2 x 150 bp reads.

General findings and caveats noted by the study authors: Whether the expanded NKG2C-expressing T cell clones were specific for HCMV antigens remained unclear. Those dominant clonotypes were again the most abundant among CD3+CD56-NKG2C+ cells in several donors, at about 25-65%. In over five donors, the dominant CD3+CD56+NKG2C+ clonotypes were among the top 10 CD8+ clonotypes and accounted for about 1.0-7.0% of CD8+ T cells.

HCMV serostatus was determined by detecting HCMV-specific IgG in serum with a commercial ELISA kit. Ficoll density gradient centrifugation was used to isolate peripheral blood mononuclear cells from blood. With regard to this clonotype: Its antigen has not been determined.

Sequenced on an Illumina HiSeq 2000. The TCR beta cDNA libraries were made using 5'RACE template switching, a step that added both a universal primer site and unique molecular identifiers. cDNA synthesis was primed from the TCR beta constant segment, followed by two successive PCR amplification steps. The original pipeline was this. MIGEC handled demultiplexing of the reads and grouping by UMI, while MiTCR was used to assemble and quantify clonotypes. Only TCR cDNA sequences supported by at least two reads were kept to exclude erroneous sequences. The tcR package was used for downstream repertoire analysis, with clonotypes matched between fractions based on CDR3 nucleotide sequence plus V segment. VDJmatch was used to annotate antigen specificity against VDJdb, with one amino acid substitution in CDR3 permitted. TCRdb reprocessed the reads and provides one entry for every CDR3 protein sequence; no DNA is given. TCRdb, not the authors, supplied the V and J calls. This sample's listing comprises over 350,000 distinct CDR3 sequences. Of the sample, around 11% is held by the ten largest clones.

The origin of this receptor is a woman aged 45-65 years in good health. Donor details come from another sample of the same person, matched by shared clones. Source material: blood T cells: a sorted CD56 or NKG2C T cell subset, CD4+ or CD8+ T cells, or bulk PBMC T cells (not recorded which).

The CDR3 region: CSARAGSTVRPHGYTF. Recombination linked TRBV20-1 to TRBJ1-2; TCRdb selects TRBD1, and the lack of DNA leaves this call unchecked. Including cysteine and phenylalanine, the CDR3 has 16 amino acids. DNA is not recorded here. As encoded in the germline V gene (reference sequence), CDR1 is DFQATT while CDR2 is SNEGSKA.